This paragraph covers one T cell receptor beta chain sequence. Antigen specificity is unknown. TCRdb reworked the 5' RACE reads into one entry per CDR3 protein, no DNA. The clone table shows 120,000 to 150,000 distinct CDR3 sequences, with the ten largest holding roughly 12%. This sample is part of a study of T cells expressing NK-cell markers. Study as a whole: Researchers got TCR beta repertoires out of sorted CD3+CD56+NKG2C+, CD3+CD56+NKG2C- and CD3+CD56-NKG2C+ T cells.

Findings of the study overall: About 6 donors had dominant NKG2C+ clonotypes that comprised roughly 1.0-7.0% of their CD8+ T cells.

The sample was blood T cells: a sorted CD56 or NKG2C T cell subset, CD4+ or CD8+ T cells, or bulk PBMC T cells (not recorded which). The TCR comes from a man aged 18 to 30 in good health.

The CDR3 here is CASSQGQVSGNEQFF. V gene TRBV3-1 combines with J gene TRBJ2-1. Germline V gives CDR1 LGHDT, CDR2 YNNKEL (reference sequence). The CDR3 covers 15 residues.